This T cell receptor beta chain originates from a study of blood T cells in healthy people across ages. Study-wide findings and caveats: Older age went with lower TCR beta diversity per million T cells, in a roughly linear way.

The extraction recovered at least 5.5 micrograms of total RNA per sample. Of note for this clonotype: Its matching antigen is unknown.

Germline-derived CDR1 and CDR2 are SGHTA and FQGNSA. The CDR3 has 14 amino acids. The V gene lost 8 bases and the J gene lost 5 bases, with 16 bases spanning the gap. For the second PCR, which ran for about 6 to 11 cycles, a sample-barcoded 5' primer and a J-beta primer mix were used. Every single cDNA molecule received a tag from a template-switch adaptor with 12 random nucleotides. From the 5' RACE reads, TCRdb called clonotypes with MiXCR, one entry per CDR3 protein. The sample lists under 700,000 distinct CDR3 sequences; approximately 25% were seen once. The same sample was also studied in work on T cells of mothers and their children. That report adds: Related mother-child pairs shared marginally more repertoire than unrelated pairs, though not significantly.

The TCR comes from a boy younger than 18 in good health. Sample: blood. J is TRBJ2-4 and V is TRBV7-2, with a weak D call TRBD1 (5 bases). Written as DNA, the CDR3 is TGTGCCAGCGCAAACCAGGGATTGGAAAACATTCAGTACTTC. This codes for CASANQGLENIQYF.